This T cell receptor (beta chain) was recovered during a study of human T cells and chemical hapten exposure. Using its own MiXCR run on the RACE reads, TCRdb lists one record per CDR3 protein. This table has about 110,000 distinct CDR3 sequences, approximately 10% appearing once. Time point here: patch test 1, 2 weeks after DPC sensitization. Sample treatment: therapeutic diphenylcyclopropenone sensitization with weekly scalp DPC. The V end lost 6 bases, the J end lost 9 bases, and 15 bases lay between the germline ends. In germline, CDR1 is SGHAT, CDR2 FQNNGV. The CDR3 runs 14 residues. Sequenced here: whole blood, sampled in connection with sensitization to the hapten diphenylcyclopropenone (DPC). The clonotype comes from a woman aged 40 to 49 with alopecia areata. Some clones in this sample may be carry-over from other donors' samples. The genes are TRBV11-2 and TRBJ1-6; D possibly corresponds to TRBD1 (6 bases). In DNA, the CDR3 is TGTGCCAGCAGTAGGGGGGGTATGGCTTCACCCCTCCACTTT. This translates into CASSRGGMASPLHF. Combining the CDR3 with reference TRBV11-2 and TRBJ1-6 gives the whole variable domain EAGVAQSPRYKIIEKRQSVAFWCNPISGHATLYWYQQILGQGPKLLIQFQNNGVVDDSQLPKDRFSAERLKGVDSTLKIQPAKLEDSAVYLCASSRGGMASPLHFGNGTRLTVT.